This T cell receptor beta chain comes out of a study of T cell responses to AZD1222 COVID-19 vaccine. This CDR3 has 15 residues. The germline CDR1 and CDR2 sequences are MDHEN and SYDVKM. Germline trimming cut 5 bases from V and 0 bases from J; bases unmatched to any gene: 3. The study, taken as a whole, reports: Only a handful of individuals given AZD1222 were seropositive at baseline. There were repertoire samples only from the period after the peak T cell response.

In the case of this clone: As yet, its antigen is unknown.

Measured with immunoSEQ multiplex PCR; TCRdb has only the in-frame clones, and not every one. Seen here are 100,000 or so clones, 80% to 90% observed once, and the top ten hold around 45%. The chain employs TRBV28 and TRBJ1-4; 7 bases map to TRBD1. The sequencing used peripheral blood, collected 28 days after the second AZD1222 dose. The TCR originated in an adult who received the AZD1222 COVID-19 vaccine. The CDR3 coding sequence is TGTGCCAGCAGTCAAACAGGGGCAACTAATGAAAAACTGTTTTTT. The encoded protein is CASSQTGATNEKLFF.